These T cell receptor beta chains were read from a single sample in a study of T-cell memory formation after mild COVID-19. TCRdb used MiXCR to reprocess the 5' RACE reads, holding one entry per CDR3 protein. This table holds about 12,000 distinct CDR3 sequences, around 15% found once. Sequencing was done on a sample of PBMCs or a T cell subset sorted from them (not recorded which). The source is a man aged 18 to 35 who had mild COVID-19 (a few samples of this study predate the infection). Cell type and time point are not known. Both conserved end residues are part of each CDR3. A D gene is named only where the DNA matches it firmly. Size is stated for part of the rows, as once, few or many counts, or as a class when the clone is expanded.

-	TRBV7-2	TRBD2	TRBJ2-1	CASSWGGYNEQFF	TGTGCCAGCAGCTGGGGGGGGTACAATGAGCAGTTCTTC
many	TRBV6-2/TRBV6-3	-	TRBJ2-7	CASSYRRTQPHYEQYF	TGTGCCAGCAGTTACCGTCGGACACAACCACACTACGAGCAGTACTTC
many	TRBV7-2	-	TRBJ1-1	CASSLGGLRTEAFF	TGTGCCAGCAGCTTAGGGGGGCTGCGGACTGAAGCTTTCTTT
-	TRBV4-1	TRBD1	TRBJ2-7	CASSQGGQGSSYEQYF	TGCGCCAGCAGCCAAGGGGGACAGGGCAGCTCCTACGAGCAGTACTTC
many	TRBV19	-	TRBJ2-5	CASSRGRGAQETQYF	TGTGCCAGTAGTAGGGGCCGGGGGGCCCAAGAGACCCAGTACTTC
many	TRBV6-2/TRBV6-3	-	TRBJ2-2	CASRYRAQTSTGELFF	TGTGCCAGCAGGTACAGGGCACAAACCTCGACCGGGGAGCTGTTTTTT
many	TRBV20-1	-	TRBJ1-3	CSAVQGTGNTIYF	TGCAGTGCTGTACAGGGTACTGGAAACACCATATATTTT
-	TRBV27	-	TRBJ2-5	CASGRRGQTQYF	TGTGCCAGTGGACGGAGGGGGCAGACCCAGTACTTC
many	TRBV4-3	-	TRBJ2-1	CASSQDNGDNEQFF	TGCGCCAGCAGCCAAGATAATGGGGATAATGAGCAGTTCTTC
many	TRBV7-9	-	TRBJ2-5	CASSPGKETQYF	TGTGCCAGCAGCCCCGGTAAAGAGACCCAGTACTTC
many	TRBV7-9	-	TRBJ2-3	CASSYWLASTDTKYF	TGTGCCAGCAGCTATTGGCTGGCTAGCACAGATACGAAGTATTTT
many	TRBV6-5	-	TRBJ2-1	CASSATVYNEQFF	TGTGCCAGCAGTGCGACAGTATACAATGAGCAGTTCTTC
few	TRBV5-1	TRBD1	TRBJ2-2	CASSLDRGLTTGELFF	TGCGCCAGCAGCTTGGACAGGGGGTTAACCACCGGGGAGCTGTTTTTT
few	TRBV11-2	TRBD2	TRBJ2-5	CASSDRLAGAQETQYF	TGTGCCAGCAGCGACCGACTAGCGGGGGCTCAAGAGACCCAGTACTTC
many	TRBV20-1	-	TRBJ2-5	CSARNQETQYF	TGCAGTGCTAGGAACCAAGAGACCCAGTACTTC
-	TRBV20-1	-	TRBJ2-3	CSARSPGFKGGTDTQYF	TGCAGTGCTAGAAGTCCAGGATTCAAGGGAGGCACAGATACGCAGTATTTT
few	TRBV7-3	-	TRBJ2-2	CASSLSEANTGELFF	TGTGCCAGCAGCTTATCGGAAGCGAACACCGGGGAGCTGTTTTTT
-	TRBV20-1	TRBD1	TRBJ1-2	CSASLTGAHGYTF	TGCAGTGCTAGCCTGACAGGGGCGCACGGCTACACCTTC
many	TRBV7-2	-	TRBJ2-2	CASTQTGTGELFF	TGTGCCAGCACACAAACAGGGACCGGGGAGCTGTTTTTT
-	TRBV6-2/TRBV6-3	TRBD1	TRBJ2-7	CASGGQGAYEQYF	TGTGCCAGCGGCGGACAGGGGGCCTACGAGCAGTACTTC
medium-sized	TRBV7-2	TRBD2	TRBJ2-7	CASSQGTSGSSYEQYF	TGTGCCAGCAGCCAAGGGACTAGCGGGAGCTCCTACGAGCAGTACTTC
few	TRBV15	TRBD1	TRBJ2-7	CATSRDLTGSYEQYF	TGTGCCACCAGCAGAGATTTGACAGGGTCCTACGAGCAGTACTTC
few	TRBV7-8	-	TRBJ2-7	CASSLAARTDRPTSYEQYF	TGTGCCAGCAGCTTAGCGGCACGGACCGACCGACCCACCTCCTACGAGCAGTACTTC
few	TRBV4-3	TRBD1	TRBJ1-1	CASSQEGQWGNTEAFF	TGCGCCAGCAGCCAGGAGGGACAGTGGGGAAATACTGAAGCTTTCTTT
few	TRBV27	-	TRBJ1-5	CASSYGSAIGPQHF	TGTGCCAGCAGTTACGGCAGCGCCATAGGGCCCCAGCATTTT
-	TRBV27	TRBD1	TRBJ1-6	CASRSGGGGSPLHF	TGTGCCAGCAGATCAGGGGGCGGGGGTTCACCCCTCCACTTT
many	TRBV10-3	-	TRBJ2-5	CAISEGRLGETQYF	TGTGCCATCAGTGAGGGACGGCTAGGAGAGACCCAGTACTTC
many	TRBV7-3	TRBD2	TRBJ2-3	CASSPQLAGGPKDTQYF	TGTGCCAGCAGCCCCCAACTAGCGGGGGGGCCTAAAGATACGCAGTATTTT
many	TRBV5-1	-	TRBJ1-1	CASSPAPGSKAFF	TGCGCCAGCAGCCCAGCGCCCGGATCGAAGGCTTTCTTT
-	TRBV5-6	TRBD1	TRBJ1-2	CASSLPGQLTYGYTF	TGTGCCAGCAGCTTGCCGGGACAGTTAACCTATGGCTACACCTTC
few	TRBV6-5	-	TRBJ2-5	CASSRGVLGETQYF	TGTGCCAGCAGTCGCGGGGTCTTGGGGGAGACCCAGTACTTC
few	TRBV5-1	-	TRBJ1-2	CASSYNFGGGYTF	TGCGCCAGCAGCTACAACTTTGGCGGGGGCTACACCTTC
many	TRBV24-1	-	TRBJ2-7	CATSDWGTSYEQYF	TGTGCCACCAGTGACTGGGGCACCTCCTACGAGCAGTACTTC
-	TRBV18	TRBD1	TRBJ2-5	CASSPGQGQTQYF	TGTGCCAGCTCACCAGGACAGGGACAGACCCAGTACTTC
-	TRBV5-1	-	TRBJ2-5	CASSLAGTVQETQYF	TGCGCCAGCAGCTTGGCAGGGACCGTCCAAGAGACCCAGTACTTC
many	TRBV27	-	TRBJ2-1	CASKDGKAYTNEQFF	TGTGCCAGCAAGGACGGGAAGGCCTATACCAATGAGCAGTTCTTC
once	TRBV6-2/TRBV6-3	-	TRBJ1-6	CASRPSGGAGINSPLHF	TGTGCCAGCAGACCGTCCGGAGGTGCCGGAATAAATTCACCCCTCCACTTT
many	TRBV6-6	-	TRBJ2-7	CASKDRGLSYEQYF	TGTGCCAGTAAGGATCGGGGCCTCTCCTACGAGCAGTACTTC
few	TRBV7-9	TRBD1	TRBJ1-2	CAGRGQGYGYTF	TGTGCCGGCAGGGGACAGGGCTATGGCTACACCTTC
few	TRBV9	TRBD2	TRBJ2-7	CASSVGGLAGAAYEQYF	TGTGCCAGCAGCGTCGGCGGACTAGCGGGGGCCGCCTACGAGCAGTACTTC
many	TRBV12-3/TRBV12-4	TRBD1	TRBJ2-1	CATRPWPDRVIGGSYNEQFF	TGTGCCACTCGCCCTTGGCCGGACAGGGTTATAGGCGGGTCCTACAATGAGCAGTTCTTC
many	TRBV5-1	-	TRBJ1-6	CASSLAPNSPLHF	TGCGCCAGCAGCTTGGCCCCGAATTCACCCCTCCACTTT
-	TRBV2	TRBD2	TRBJ2-7	CASRQTSGAYEQYF	TGTGCCAGCAGGCAGACTAGCGGAGCTTACGAGCAGTACTTC
-	TRBV7-2	TRBD2	TRBJ2-1	CASSEGLAINEQFF	TGTGCCAGCAGCGAAGGACTAGCCATCAATGAGCAGTTCTTC
large	TRBV7-9	TRBD2	TRBJ2-4	CASSLVQRGKNIQYF	TGTGCCAGCAGCTTAGTGCAGCGGGGAAAAAACATTCAGTACTTC
-	TRBV2	-	TRBJ1-5	CASSEALGRNQPQHF	TGTGCCAGCAGTGAAGCACTGGGGCGGAATCAGCCCCAGCATTTT
many	TRBV6-5	-	TRBJ1-1	CASSYSWGTEAFF	TGTGCCAGCAGTTACTCGTGGGGAACTGAAGCTTTCTTT
many	TRBV6-2/TRBV6-3	TRBD1	TRBJ2-7	CASSGTGPSYEQYF	TGTGCCAGCAGCGGGACAGGCCCTTCCTACGAGCAGTACTTC
few	TRBV5-1	-	TRBJ2-3	CASSQPPVGTDTQYF	TGCGCCAGCAGCCAACCCCCCGTGGGCACAGATACGCAGTATTTT
-	TRBV28	-	TRBJ2-5	CASSTLQLQETQYF	TGTGCCAGCAGCACTCTCCAACTCCAAGAGACCCAGTACTTC
many	TRBV4-1	-	TRBJ1-6	CASSKRPGSSPLHF	TGCGCCAGCAGCAAGCGCCCCGGGAGTTCACCCCTCCACTTT
-	TRBV6-5	-	TRBJ2-7	CASSYLNGEQYF	TGTGCCAGCAGTTATTTAAACGGGGAGCAGTACTTC